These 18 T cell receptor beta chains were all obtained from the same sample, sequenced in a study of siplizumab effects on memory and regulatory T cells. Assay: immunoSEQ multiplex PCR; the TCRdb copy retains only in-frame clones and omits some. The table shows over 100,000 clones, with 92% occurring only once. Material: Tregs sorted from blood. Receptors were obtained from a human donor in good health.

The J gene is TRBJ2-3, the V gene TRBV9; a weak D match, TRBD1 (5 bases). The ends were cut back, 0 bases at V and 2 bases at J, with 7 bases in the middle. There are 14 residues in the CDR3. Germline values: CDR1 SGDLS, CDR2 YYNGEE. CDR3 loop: CASSVGQITDTQYF. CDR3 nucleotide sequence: TGTGCCAGCAGCGTAGGACAGATCACAGATACGCAGTATTTT.

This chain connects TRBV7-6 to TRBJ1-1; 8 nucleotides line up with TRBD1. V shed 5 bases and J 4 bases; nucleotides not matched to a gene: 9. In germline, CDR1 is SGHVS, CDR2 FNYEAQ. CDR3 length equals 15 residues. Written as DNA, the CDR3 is TGTGCCAGCAGCCCCGGACAGGGAAGAACCACTGAAGCTTTCTTT. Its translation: CASSPGQGRTTEAFF.

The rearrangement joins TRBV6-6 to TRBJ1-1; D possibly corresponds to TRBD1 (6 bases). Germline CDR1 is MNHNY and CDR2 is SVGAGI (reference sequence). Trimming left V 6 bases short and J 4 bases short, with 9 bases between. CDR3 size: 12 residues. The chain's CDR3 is CASRVGGTEAFF. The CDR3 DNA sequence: TGTGCCAGCAGAGTAGGGGGCACTGAAGCTTTCTTT.

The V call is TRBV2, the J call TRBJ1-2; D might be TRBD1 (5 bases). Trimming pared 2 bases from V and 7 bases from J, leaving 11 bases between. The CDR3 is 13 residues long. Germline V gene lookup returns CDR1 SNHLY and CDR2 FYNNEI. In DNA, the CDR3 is TGTGCCAGCAGTGAATATGGGGCGCTTGGCTACACCTTC. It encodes CASSEYGALGYTF. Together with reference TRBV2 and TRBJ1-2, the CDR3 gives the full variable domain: EPEVTQTPSHQVTQMGQEVILRCVPISNHLYFYWYRQILGQKVEFLVSFYNNEISEKSEIFDDQFSVERPDGSNFTLKIRSTKLEDSAMYFCASSEYGALGYTFGSGTRLTVV.

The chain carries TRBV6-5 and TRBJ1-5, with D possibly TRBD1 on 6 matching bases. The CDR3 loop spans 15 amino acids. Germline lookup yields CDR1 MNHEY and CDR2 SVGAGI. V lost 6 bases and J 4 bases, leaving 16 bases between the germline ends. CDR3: CASRSTGIGNQPQHF. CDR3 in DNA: TGTGCCAGCAGGTCAACAGGGATAGGGAATCAGCCCCAGCATTTT.

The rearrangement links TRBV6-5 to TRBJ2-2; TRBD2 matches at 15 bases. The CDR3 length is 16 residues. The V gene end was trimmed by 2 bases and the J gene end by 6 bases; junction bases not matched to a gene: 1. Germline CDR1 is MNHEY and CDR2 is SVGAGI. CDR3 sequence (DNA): TGTGCCAGCAGTTACGGGACTAGCGGGGGGCCCGGGGAGCTGTTTTTT. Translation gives CASSYGTSGGPGELFF.

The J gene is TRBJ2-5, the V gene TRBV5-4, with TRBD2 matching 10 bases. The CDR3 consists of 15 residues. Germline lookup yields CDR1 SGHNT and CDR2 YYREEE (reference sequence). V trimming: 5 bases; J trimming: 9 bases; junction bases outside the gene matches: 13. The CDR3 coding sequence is TGTGCCAGCAGGCGGACTAGCGGAACGCAATCGCCCCAGTACTTC. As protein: CASRRTSGTQSPQYF.

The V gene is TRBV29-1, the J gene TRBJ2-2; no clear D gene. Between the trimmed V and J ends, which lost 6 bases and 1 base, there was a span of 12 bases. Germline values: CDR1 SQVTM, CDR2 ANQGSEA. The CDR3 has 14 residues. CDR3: CSVRAGLNTGELFF. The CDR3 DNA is TGCAGCGTAAGGGCCGGTCTGAACACCGGGGAGCTGTTTTTT.

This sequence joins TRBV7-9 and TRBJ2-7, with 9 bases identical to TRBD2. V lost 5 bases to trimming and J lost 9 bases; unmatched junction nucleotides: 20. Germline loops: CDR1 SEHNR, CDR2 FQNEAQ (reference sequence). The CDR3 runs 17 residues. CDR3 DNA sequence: TGTGCCAGCAGCCGCGTCAATCCCGGGACTAGCTTGGTCGGGCAGTACTTC. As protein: CASSRVNPGTSLVGQYF.

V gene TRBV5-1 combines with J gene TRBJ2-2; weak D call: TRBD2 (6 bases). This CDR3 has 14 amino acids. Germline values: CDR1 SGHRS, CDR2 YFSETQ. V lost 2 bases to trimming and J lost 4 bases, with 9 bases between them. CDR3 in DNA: TGCGCCAGCAGCTTACTAGCTGGCACCGGGGAGCTGTTTTTT. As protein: CASSLLAGTGELFF.

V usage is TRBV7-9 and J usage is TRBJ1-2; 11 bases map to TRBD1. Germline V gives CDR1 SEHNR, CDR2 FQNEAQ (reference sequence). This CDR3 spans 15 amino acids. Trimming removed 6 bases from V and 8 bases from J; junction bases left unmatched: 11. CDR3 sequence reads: CASRGPRTGGAGYTF. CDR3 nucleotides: TGTGCCAGCAGGGGCCCGAGGACAGGGGGCGCAGGCTACACCTTC.

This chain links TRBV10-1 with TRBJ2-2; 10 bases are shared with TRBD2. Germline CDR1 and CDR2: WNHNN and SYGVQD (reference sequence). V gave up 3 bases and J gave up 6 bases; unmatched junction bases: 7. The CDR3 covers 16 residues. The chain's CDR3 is CASSDKRGGEAGELFF. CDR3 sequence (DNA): TGCGCCAGCAGTGATAAGCGGGGGGGCGAGGCCGGGGAGCTGTTTTTT.

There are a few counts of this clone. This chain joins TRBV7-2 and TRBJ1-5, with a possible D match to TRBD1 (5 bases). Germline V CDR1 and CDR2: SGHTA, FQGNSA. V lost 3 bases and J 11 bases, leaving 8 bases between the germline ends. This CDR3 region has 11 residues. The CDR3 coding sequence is TGTGCCAGCAGCTTGGGGGGATCCCAGCATTTT. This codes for CASSLGGSQHF.

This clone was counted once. CDR3 in DNA: TGTGCCAGCAGTGGACAGTCCTACGAGCAGTACTTC. It specifies CASSGQSYEQYF. This chain joins TRBV6-6 and TRBJ2-7; a weak D match, TRBD1 (6 bases). This CDR3 region has 12 residues. Per the germline V gene, CDR1 is MNHNY and CDR2 is SVGAGI (reference sequence). V lost 5 bases to trimming and J lost 1 base, with 6 bases between them.

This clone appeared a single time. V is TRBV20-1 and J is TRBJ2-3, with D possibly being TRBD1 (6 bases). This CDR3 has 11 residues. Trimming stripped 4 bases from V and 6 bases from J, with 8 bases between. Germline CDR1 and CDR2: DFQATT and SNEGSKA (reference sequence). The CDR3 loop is CSATGVDTQYF. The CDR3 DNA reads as TGCAGTGCTACAGGGGTTGATACGCAGTATTTT.

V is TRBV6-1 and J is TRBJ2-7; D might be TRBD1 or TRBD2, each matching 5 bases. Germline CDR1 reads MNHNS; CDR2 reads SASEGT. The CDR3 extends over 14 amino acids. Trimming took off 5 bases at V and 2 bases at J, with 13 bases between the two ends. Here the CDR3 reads CASSKTWGTYEQYF. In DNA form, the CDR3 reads TGTGCCAGCAGTAAGACATGGGGGACCTACGAGCAGTACTTC.

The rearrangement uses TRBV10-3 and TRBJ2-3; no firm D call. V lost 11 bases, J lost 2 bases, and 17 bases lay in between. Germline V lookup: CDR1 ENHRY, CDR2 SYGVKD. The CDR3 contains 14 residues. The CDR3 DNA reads TGTGCCTCCAACTCGCAGGCTGACACAGATACGCAGTATTTT. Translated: CASNSQADTDTQYF.

The CDR3 DNA reads TGTGCCAGCAGGGGACAGGGTAGTTCTGGGGCCAACGTCCTGACTTTC. Translation gives CASRGQGSSGANVLTF. The genes are TRBV6-6 and TRBJ2-6; 9 nucleotides agree with TRBD1. CDR3 length: 16 amino acids. The trim removed 6 bases at V and 1 base at J, leaving 4 bases unmatched. In germline, CDR1 is MNHNY, CDR2 SVGAGI (reference sequence).